The following is a T cell receptor (beta chain) sequence with its context. Its antigen is undetermined. Germline CDR1 and CDR2: KGHDR and SFDVKD. The CDR3 consists of 13 residues. The ends were cut back, 4 bases at V and 6 bases at J, with 11 bases in the middle. This sample stems from a study of T cells in Graves' hyperthyroidism and ophthalmopathy. Regarding the study as a whole: Ophthalmopathy and stable hyperthyroidism were told apart by a 13 V-J model. Most thyroid clonotypes expanded above 0.001 appeared in blood too.

Researchers amplified the TCR beta CDR3 regions from RNA transcripts. A first-round RT-PCR of the TCR CDR3 used the HTBI primer set. TCRdb re-analysed the multiplex PCR reads in MiXCR, keeping a single row per CDR3 protein. Altogether about 340,000 distinct CDR3 sequences are present, about 20% being singletons, with the ten largest covering roughly 49%. The patients, who ranged from 18 to 65 in age, presented with newly diagnosed hyperthyroidism lasting under 2 months. Sequencing input: blood. The chain uses TRBV24-1 and TRBJ1-1; unclear D gene. The clonotype comes from a woman in her fifties or sixties with Graves' hyperthyroidism. The CDR3 nucleotides read TGTGCCACCAGTGACTCCACCGGACCTGAAGCTTTCTTT. Its protein product is CATSDSTGPEAFF.